This T cell receptor beta chain was identified in a study of Tregs in tolerant kidney transplant recipients. General study findings and limits: Biological reproducibility was not directly addressed in this study.

Germline V gene sequence: CDR1 SGHAT, CDR2 FQNNGV. The CDR3 has 14 amino acids. A word on this clone: The antigen remains undetermined. A read error may account for a junction end that differs from germline. The sample has other DNA sequences that encode this CDR3 too.

The method was immunoSEQ multiplex PCR; TCRdb's version includes in-frame clones alone and lacks a portion of them. The sample yields about 94,000 clones, roughly 93% seen once. This chain joins TRBV11-2 and TRBJ1-6; D perhaps matches TRBD1 (6 bases). This TCR derives from a human donor who received a combined kidney and bone marrow transplant. This specimen was CD4+ T cells from blood, taken before the transplant. This CDR3 is CASSPLQGNSPLHF. In nucleotides, the CDR3 is TGTGCCAGCAGCCCCCTACAGGGTAATTCCCCCCTCCACTTT. Supplemented by reference TRBV11-2 and TRBJ1-6, the full variable domain reads EAGVAQSPRYKIIEKRQSVAFWCNPISGHATLYWYQQILGQGPKLLIQFQNNGVVDDSQLPKDRFSAERLKGVDSTLKIQPAKLEDSAVYLCASSPLQGNSPLHFGNGTRLTVT.